This is a list of T cell receptor beta chains from one sample in a study of cytomegalovirus exposure and HLA in healthy donors. Clones were read by immunoSEQ multiplex PCR, and TCRdb kept only the in-frame ones, dropping some. The sample contains tens of thousands of clones, about four fifths of which appear only once. Sequenced material: PBMCs. The receptors originated from a woman under 40 in good health and CMV-seronegative. CDR3s include the opening cysteine and the closing phenylalanine or tryptophan. The D gene is left open where the match is weak. Where a row states a size, it is once, few, many or the class of an expanded clone; other rows omit it.

j_call | v_call | d_call | clone_size | cdr3_aa | cdr3_nt
TRBJ2-1 | TRBV9 | TRBD2 | - | CASSVDPGGDNEQFF | TGTGCCAGCAGCGTAGATCCGGGAGGGGACAATGAGCAGTTCTTC
TRBJ1-5 | TRBV18 | TRBD1 | few | CASSPGQGIAQPQHF | TGTGCCAGCTCACCGGGACAGGGTATAGCTCAGCCCCAGCATTTT
TRBJ2-1 | TRBV6-4 | TRBD2 | few | CASSDRSGSVREQFF | TGTGCCAGCAGTGACAGGAGCGGGAGTGTACGTGAGCAGTTCTTC
TRBJ2-2 | TRBV28 | - | - | CASSPVFRGPTGELFF | TGTGCCAGCAGCCCCGTATTTAGGGGTCCCACCGGGGAGCTGTTTTTT
TRBJ1-1 | TRBV7-9 | - | - | CASSARQDDEAFF | TGTGCCAGCAGCGCCAGACAGGACGACGAAGCTTTCTTT
TRBJ2-7 | TRBV7-2 | - | - | CASSRLVESYEQYF | TGTGCCAGCAGCCGACTCGTAGAGAGCTACGAGCAGTACTTC
TRBJ1-5 | TRBV2 | - | - | CASSPERNQPQHF | TGTGCCAGCAGCCCAGAAAGAAATCAGCCCCAGCATTTT
TRBJ1-5 | TRBV30 | TRBD1 | - | CAWSVTGDQPQHF | TGTGCCTGGAGTGTTACAGGGGATCAGCCCCAGCATTTT
TRBJ1-2 | TRBV2 | - | - | CASSESQGYDGYTF | TGTGCCAGCAGTGAGTCACAGGGTTACGATGGCTACACCTTC
TRBJ1-4 | TRBV14 | - | - | CASSPWGGREKLFF | TGTGCCAGCAGCCCATGGGGGGGGCGCGAAAAACTGTTTTTT
TRBJ1-1 | TRBV11-3 | - | few | CASSSSRSGSEAFF | TGTGCCAGCAGCTCATCACGGAGCGGGAGTGAAGCTTTCTTT
TRBJ2-1 | TRBV11-2 | - | - | CASSLNRGSAFEQFF | TGTGCCAGCAGCTTAAACCGGGGGTCGGCCTTTGAGCAGTTCTTC
TRBJ2-7 | TRBV28 | - | - | CASSPRGESSYEQYF | TGTGCCAGCAGCCCCAGGGGGGAAAGCTCCTACGAGCAGTACTTC
TRBJ2-2 | TRBV18 | TRBD2 | once | CASSPPPREGANTGELFF | TGTGCCAGCTCACCACCGCCGAGGGAGGGAGCGAACACCGGGGAGCTGTTTTTT
TRBJ2-7 | TRBV7-3 | TRBD2 | once | CASSPAGGEQYF | TGTGCCAGCAGCCCAGCCGGGGGGGAGCAGTACTTC
TRBJ1-1 | TRBV28 | TRBD1 | - | CASTGQMNTEAFF | TGTGCCAGCACGGGACAGATGAACACTGAAGCTTTCTTT
TRBJ2-2 | TRBV5-1 | - | - | CASSLAGNTGELFF | TGCGCCAGCAGCTTGGCCGGTAACACCGGGGAGCTGTTTTTT
TRBJ2-7 | TRBV28 | - | - | CASSLALGSYEQYF | TGTGCCAGCAGTTTAGCCCTCGGGAGCTACGAGCAGTACTTC
TRBJ2-7 | TRBV6-1 | TRBD2 | few | CASSKGLAGNYEQYF | TGTGCCAGCAGTAAGGGACTAGCGGGGAATTACGAGCAGTACTTC
TRBJ2-2 | TRBV6-5 | - | - | CASGRGQGGELFF | TGTGCCAGCGGAAGGGGCCAGGGCGGGGAGCTGTTTTTT
TRBJ2-7 | TRBV5-1 | TRBD1 | - | CASSSPGQGGEQYF | TGCGCCAGCAGCTCCCCGGGACAGGGAGGAGAGCAGTACTTC
TRBJ1-1 | TRBV18 | - | - | CASSPAGSMNTEAFF | TGTGCCAGCTCACCAGCAGGGTCCATGAACACTGAAGCTTTCTTT
TRBJ2-5 | TRBV9 | TRBD2 | - | CASSVPFKAGGPETQYF | TGTGCCAGCAGCGTCCCCTTCAAAGCGGGAGGGCCGGAGACCCAGTACTTC
TRBJ2-7 | TRBV5-1 | TRBD2 | - | CASSSPPGLAIHYEQYF | TGCGCCAGCAGCTCACCTCCGGGACTAGCGATCCACTACGAGCAGTACTTC
TRBJ1-1 | TRBV5-1 | - | once | CASGAGGGPMNTEAFF | TGCGCCAGCGGAGCCGGCGGGGGCCCGATGAACACTGAAGCTTTCTTT
TRBJ1-1 | TRBV10-3 | - | - | CAIKGQVNTEAFF | TGTGCCATCAAAGGTCAGGTGAACACTGAAGCTTTCTTT
TRBJ1-4 | TRBV28 | TRBD1 | - | CASSSGQAGNEKLFF | TGTGCCAGCAGTTCCGGACAGGCCGGAAATGAAAAACTGTTTTTT
TRBJ2-1 | TRBV27 | TRBD1 | - | CASSLVDRAYNEQFF | TGTGCCAGCAGTTTGGTGGACAGGGCTTACAATGAGCAGTTCTTC
TRBJ1-1 | TRBV19 | TRBD1 | - | CASSARWDRGPFMNTEAFF | TGTGCCAGTAGTGCGCGGTGGGACAGGGGGCCATTCATGAACACTGAAGCTTTCTTT
TRBJ2-3 | TRBV25-1 | TRBD2 | - | CASSGTSGRAPGPDTQYF | TGTGCCAGCAGTGGCACTAGCGGGAGGGCCCCGGGTCCAGATACGCAGTATTTT
TRBJ2-3 | TRBV5-1 | TRBD2 | - | CASSWTSGTDTQYF | TGCGCCAGCTCCTGGACTAGCGGCACAGATACGCAGTATTTT
TRBJ2-5 | TRBV19 | TRBD1 | - | CASSIGTGAETQYF | TGTGCCAGTAGTATCGGGACAGGGGCAGAGACCCAGTACTTC
TRBJ2-7 | TRBV20-1 | TRBD2 | - | CSAGTSYEQYF | TGCAGTGCCGGGACTAGCTACGAGCAGTACTTC
TRBJ2-7 | TRBV2 | TRBD1 | - | CASREGQGAQSQYF | TGTGCCAGCAGGGAGGGACAGGGGGCGCAAAGTCAGTACTTC
TRBJ2-5 | TRBV7-9 | - | few | CASSYRDETQYF | TGTGCCAGCAGCTACAGGGACGAGACCCAGTACTTC
TRBJ2-1 | TRBV5-1 | - | - | CASSLGTFWDEQFF | TGCGCCAGCAGCTTGGGGACTTTCTGGGATGAGCAGTTCTTC
TRBJ1-1 | TRBV15 | - | few | CATSPRQGRVAEAFF | TGTGCCACCAGCCCCCGTCAGGGCCGGGTCGCTGAAGCTTTCTTT
TRBJ1-1 | TRBV5-1 | TRBD1 | - | CASSLGTGGTEAFF | TGCGCCAGCAGCTTAGGGACAGGGGGCACTGAAGCTTTCTTT
TRBJ2-7 | TRBV5-1 | - | - | CASSLVQGREQYF | TGCGCCAGCAGCCTTGTACAGGGTCGCGAGCAGTACTTC
TRBJ2-7 | TRBV2 | TRBD1 | - | CAAGRRQGWSEQYF | TGTGCTGCGGGAAGGCGACAGGGGTGGAGCGAGCAGTACTTC
TRBJ1-5 | TRBV7-2 | TRBD1 | few | CASSLFQGDQPQHF | TGTGCCAGCAGCCTATTTCAGGGGGATCAGCCCCAGCATTTT
TRBJ1-2 | TRBV4-2 | - | - | CASSQDEQGNYGYTF | TGTGCCAGCAGCCAAGATGAGCAGGGTAACTATGGCTACACCTTC
TRBJ1-4 | TRBV4-1 | - | - | CASSQEYSGRGWEKLFF | TGCGCCAGCAGCCAAGAGTACTCGGGTCGGGGATGGGAAAAACTGTTTTTT
TRBJ2-2 | TRBV6-6 | - | - | CASSYPSNTGELFF | TGTGCCAGCAGTTACCCCTCTAACACCGGGGAGCTGTTTTTT
TRBJ1-5 | TRBV5-3 | - | once | CATPAEGGDGSSNQPQHF | TGTGCCACACCAGCCGAAGGAGGGGATGGTTCAAGCAATCAGCCCCAGCATTTT
TRBJ2-7 | TRBV14 | - | - | CASSQVLGRLGYEQYF | TGTGCCAGCAGCCAAGTACTAGGGCGATTGGGATACGAGCAGTACTTC
TRBJ2-3 | TRBV19 | - | - | CASSIPPGMGTDTQYF | TGTGCCAGTAGTATCCCGCCAGGGATGGGCACAGATACGCAGTATTTT
TRBJ1-6 | TRBV28 | TRBD1 | few | CASRAGGRGHGSYNSPLHF | TGTGCCAGCAGGGCAGGGGGACGGGGGCATGGCTCCTATAATTCACCCCTCCACTTT
TRBJ2-1 | TRBV27 | - | - | CASRILVGNEQFF | TGTGCCAGCAGGATCCTAGTAGGTAATGAGCAGTTCTTC
TRBJ2-2 | TRBV5-1 | TRBD1 | once | CASSGTANTGELFF | TGCGCCAGCTCCGGGACAGCGAACACCGGGGAGCTGTTTTTT